Shown below are 5 T cell receptor beta chains from a single sample sequenced in a study of cytomegalovirus exposure and HLA in healthy donors. 60 Vbeta and 13 Jbeta primers were used in PCR. Data came from immunoSEQ multiplex PCR; TCRdb stores just in-frame clones and leaves some out. The sample holds 95,000 to 100,000 clones, about 80% seen once. Sequenced input: PBMCs. These TCRs come from a man aged 40-55 years in good health and CMV-seropositive.

This chain uses TRBV4-1 with TRBJ1-1; D possibly corresponds to TRBD1 (6 bases). The germline V and J ends were trimmed by 2 bases and 2 bases, with 9 bases remaining between them. The CDR3 has 14 residues. The germline gives CDR1 MGHRA, CDR2 YSYEKL. The CDR3 DNA reads TGCGCCAGCAGCCAATGGGGGCATAACACTGAAGCTTTCTTT. The encoded protein is CASSQWGHNTEAFF.

The chain recombines TRBV29-1 with TRBJ2-1, with D maybe TRBD2 (6 bases). The CDR3 totals 20 residues. Germline CDR1 and CDR2: SQVTM and ANQGSEA. Trimming left V 0 bases short and J 2 bases short, with 26 bases between. The CDR3 protein is CSVEDRFSSGLSKPYNEQFF. DNA of the CDR3: TGCAGCGTTGAAGATCGGTTTTCCTCGGGACTCTCTAAACCCTACAATGAGCAGTTCTTC.

This clone was recorded only once. The chain carries TRBV19 and TRBJ1-2; a possible D gene is TRBD1 (5 bases). The CDR3 has 15 residues. In germline, CDR1 is LNHDA, CDR2 SQIVND (reference sequence). The V gene lost 7 bases and the J gene lost 0 bases, with 15 bases spanning the gap. The CDR3 protein is CASTPGLTSNYGYTF. CDR3 bases: TGTGCCAGTACCCCGGGACTGACTTCTAACTATGGCTACACCTTC.

This clone turned up a few times. The genes are TRBV4-1 and TRBJ2-7; D possibly corresponds to TRBD1 (5 bases). Germline V gives CDR1 MGHRA, CDR2 YSYEKL. Trimming removed 1 base from V and 2 bases from J, with 9 bases in between. This CDR3 is built from 14 residues. The CDR3 here is CASSQADSPYEQYF. The CDR3 region has the DNA TGCGCCAGCAGCCAAGCCGACAGTCCCTACGAGCAGTACTTC.

This clone was observed a handful of times. V is TRBV7-9 and J is TRBJ1-6; 11 bases agree with TRBD1. The germline V gene has CDR1 SEHNR and CDR2 FQNEAQ (reference sequence). Losses at the gene ends were 5 bases for V and 7 bases for J; bases not matched to a gene: 7. CDR3 size: 16 residues. CDR3 nucleotide sequence: TGTGCCAGCAGCGCCGCCGGGACAGGGGGGAATTCACCCCTCCACTTT. It encodes CASSAAGTGGNSPLHF.